A selection of T cell receptor beta chains follows, all from one sample in a study of T-cell reconstitution after alpha-beta-depleted transplantation in children. TCRdb reanalysed the PCR reads using MiXCR and keeps one entry per CDR3 protein. This sample has around 580,000 distinct CDR3 sequences, with roughly 24% found just once. Sequences were derived from PBMCs, mostly from graft donor cells, sampled 360 days after TCRalphabeta/CD19-depleted stem cell transplant. All receptors derive from a boy younger than two who had a stem cell transplant for acute myeloid leukemia, so the T cells may come from the graft donor. Both conserved end residues are part of each CDR3. The D gene is left open where the match is weak. A row's size may be missing; if present it is once, few, many or a size class.

clone_size: NA
v_call: TRBV27
j_call: TRBJ2-7
d_call: NA
cdr3_nt: TGTGCCAGCAGTTTAAGGGCAGGGGACGAGCAGTACTTC
cdr3_aa: CASSLRAGDEQYF

clone_size: NA
v_call: TRBV11-2
j_call: TRBJ2-7
d_call: TRBD1
cdr3_nt: TGTGCCAGCAGCGATATTGACAGGGCCATCTCCTACGAGCAGTACTTC
cdr3_aa: CASSDIDRAISYEQYF

clone_size: many
v_call: TRBV6-5
j_call: TRBJ2-3
d_call: NA
cdr3_nt: TGTGCCAGCAGTTACAACCAGTTGAATACGCAGTATTTT
cdr3_aa: CASSYNQLNTQYF

clone_size: NA
v_call: TRBV12-3/TRBV12-4
j_call: TRBJ1-3
d_call: NA
cdr3_nt: TGTGCCAGCAGACACGACATGTCTCTCGGAAACACCATATATTTT
cdr3_aa: CASRHDMSLGNTIYF

clone_size: NA
v_call: TRBV5-1
j_call: TRBJ2-2
d_call: TRBD1
cdr3_nt: TGCGCCAGCAGCTTGAGGCAGCAGGGGGCGAACACCGGGGAGCTGTTTTTT
cdr3_aa: CASSLRQQGANTGELFF

clone_size: many
v_call: TRBV11-2
j_call: TRBJ2-5
d_call: NA
cdr3_nt: TGTGCCAGCAGCTTGGTTACGTCCGGAGAGACCCAGTACTTC
cdr3_aa: CASSLVTSGETQYF

clone_size: NA
v_call: TRBV10-3
j_call: TRBJ2-3
d_call: NA
cdr3_nt: TGTGCCATCAGAAGGGATACTAGCACAGATACGCAGTATTTT
cdr3_aa: CAIRRDTSTDTQYF

clone_size: NA
v_call: TRBV28
j_call: TRBJ2-1
d_call: TRBD1
cdr3_nt: TGTGCCAGCAGTTCCCAGGGGGCGCCTATCCACAATGAGCAGTTCTTC
cdr3_aa: CASSSQGAPIHNEQFF

clone_size: many
v_call: TRBV10-3
j_call: TRBJ2-5
d_call: NA
cdr3_nt: TGTGCCATCAGTGAGTTCCCCCGACAGGGAGGATTGGAAGAGACCCAGTACTTC
cdr3_aa: CAISEFPRQGGLEETQYF

clone_size: NA
v_call: TRBV20-1
j_call: TRBJ2-5
d_call: TRBD1
cdr3_nt: TGCAGTGCTAGACGGCCGAGGGGGCTGGGAGAGACCCAGTACTTC
cdr3_aa: CSARRPRGLGETQYF

clone_size: many
v_call: TRBV20-1
j_call: TRBJ2-1
d_call: NA
cdr3_nt: TGCAGTGCTAGAGATAGGTCACAGGTCAATGAGCAGTTCTTC
cdr3_aa: CSARDRSQVNEQFF

clone_size: NA
v_call: TRBV12-3/TRBV12-4
j_call: TRBJ1-2
d_call: NA
cdr3_nt: TGTGCCAGCAGCTCCGGGACGAGGAGTGGCTACACCTTC
cdr3_aa: CASSSGTRSGYTF

clone_size: NA
v_call: TRBV6-2/TRBV6-3
j_call: TRBJ1-1
d_call: NA
cdr3_nt: TGTGCCAGCAGAGCCGGGGGCACTGAAGCTTTCTTT
cdr3_aa: CASRAGGTEAFF

clone_size: many
v_call: TRBV12-3/TRBV12-4
j_call: TRBJ2-5
d_call: NA
cdr3_nt: TGTGCCAGCAGCCAGGGGGGCTCCCCAACTACTTACTTC
cdr3_aa: CASSQGGSPTTYF

clone_size: NA
v_call: TRBV4-1
j_call: TRBJ2-6
d_call: NA
cdr3_nt: TGCGCCAGCAGCCAAGTAGTGTCAACCCTTTTCTCTGGGGCCAACGTCCTGACTTTC
cdr3_aa: CASSQVVSTLFSGANVLTF

clone_size: once
v_call: TRBV5-1
j_call: TRBJ2-1
d_call: NA
cdr3_nt: TGCGCCAGCAGCTTGGAGGGCGGGGACCCCTACAATGAGCAGTTCTTC
cdr3_aa: CASSLEGGDPYNEQFF

clone_size: NA
v_call: TRBV29-1
j_call: TRBJ2-6
d_call: TRBD1
cdr3_nt: TGCAGCGTTGGGGCACTTGGACAGGGCCACTCTGGGGCCAACGTCCTGACTTTC
cdr3_aa: CSVGALGQGHSGANVLTF

clone_size: many
v_call: TRBV12-3/TRBV12-4
j_call: TRBJ1-2
d_call: TRBD1
cdr3_nt: TGTGCCAGCAGGGGGACAGGGAAGGGTGGCTACACCTTC
cdr3_aa: CASRGTGKGGYTF

clone_size: many
v_call: TRBV20-1
j_call: TRBJ1-2
d_call: NA
cdr3_nt: TGCAGTGCTAGAGAAACATTCGTGAGGGGCTATGGCTACACCTTC
cdr3_aa: CSARETFVRGYGYTF

clone_size: few
v_call: TRBV5-5
j_call: TRBJ2-5
d_call: NA
cdr3_nt: TGTGCCAGCAGCACGGGCGAGGGACCAGAGACCCAGTACTTC
cdr3_aa: CASSTGEGPETQYF

clone_size: NA
v_call: TRBV5-1
j_call: TRBJ2-3
d_call: TRBD2
cdr3_nt: TGCGCCAGCAGCTTGGGACTAGCGGGGTACACAGATACGCAGTATTTT
cdr3_aa: CASSLGLAGYTDTQYF

clone_size: NA
v_call: TRBV4-1
j_call: TRBJ2-1
d_call: TRBD2
cdr3_nt: TGCGCCAGCAGCCAAGATCCACTATACCCCAGACTAGCGGTGAACTACAATGAGCAGTTCTTC
cdr3_aa: CASSQDPLYPRLAVNYNEQFF

clone_size: NA
v_call: TRBV7-2
j_call: TRBJ2-7
d_call: TRBD1
cdr3_nt: TGTGCCAGCAGCTTAGGTGGGACAGGGATCACCTACGAGCAGTACTTC
cdr3_aa: CASSLGGTGITYEQYF

clone_size: few
v_call: TRBV29-1
j_call: TRBJ1-1
d_call: TRBD1
cdr3_nt: TGCAGCCTTGGGACAGGGGACACTGAAGCTTTCTTT
cdr3_aa: CSLGTGDTEAFF

clone_size: NA
v_call: TRBV20-1
j_call: TRBJ2-7
d_call: TRBD1
cdr3_nt: TGCAGTGCCCGCCCGGACAGGGGGTACGAGCAGTACTTC
cdr3_aa: CSARPDRGYEQYF

clone_size: NA
v_call: TRBV11-3
j_call: TRBJ2-2
d_call: NA
cdr3_nt: TGTGCCAGCAGCTTTGGGGAGAACACCGGGGAGCTGTTTTTT
cdr3_aa: CASSFGENTGELFF

clone_size: many
v_call: TRBV20-1
j_call: TRBJ2-7
d_call: NA
cdr3_nt: TGCAGTGCTGCACGGACAGCAGTCTACGAGCAGTACTTC
cdr3_aa: CSAARTAVYEQYF

clone_size: many
v_call: TRBV6-1
j_call: TRBJ2-2
d_call: TRBD1
cdr3_nt: TGTGCCAGCAGATGGAAGCGTCGACAGGGGGAAGAAGAGTACACCGGGGAGCTGTTTTTT
cdr3_aa: CASRWKRRQGEEEYTGELFF

clone_size: few
v_call: TRBV20-1
j_call: TRBJ2-7
d_call: NA
cdr3_nt: TGCAGTGCTAGAGATCGCCGGGCAGGGCCCTACGAGCAGTACTTC
cdr3_aa: CSARDRRAGPYEQYF

clone_size: NA
v_call: TRBV12-5
j_call: TRBJ1-1
d_call: NA
cdr3_nt: TGTGCTAGTGGTTTGGAGGAGGGAGGCACTGAAGCTTTCTTT
cdr3_aa: CASGLEEGGTEAFF

clone_size: once
v_call: TRBV6-1
j_call: TRBJ2-1
d_call: TRBD2
cdr3_nt: TGTGCCAGCAGTAGGCCCTTAGCGGGGGCCTTTGGGAATGAGCAGTTCTTC
cdr3_aa: CASSRPLAGAFGNEQFF

clone_size: NA
v_call: TRBV19
j_call: TRBJ2-5
d_call: NA
cdr3_nt: TGTGCCAGTAGTATCCGGAGAGAGACCCAGTACTTC
cdr3_aa: CASSIRRETQYF

clone_size: NA
v_call: TRBV7-3
j_call: TRBJ1-3
d_call: NA
cdr3_nt: TGTGCCAGCAGCTTAACGGGCGGCGACTCTGGAAACACCATATATTTT
cdr3_aa: CASSLTGGDSGNTIYF

clone_size: NA
v_call: TRBV7-2
j_call: TRBJ2-1
d_call: TRBD1
cdr3_nt: TGTGCCAGCAGCTTTAACAGGGGGCGGAGTCATATGGATGAGCAGTTCTTC
cdr3_aa: CASSFNRGRSHMDEQFF

clone_size: NA
v_call: TRBV5-1
j_call: TRBJ2-3
d_call: NA
cdr3_nt: TGCGCCAGCAGCTTGGGAGGTCTTGGCTGGCGGTATTTT
cdr3_aa: CASSLGGLGWRYF

clone_size: many
v_call: TRBV6-1
j_call: TRBJ2-5
d_call: NA
cdr3_nt: TGTGCCAGCAGTGAAGCGGGCAGGGAAGGGACCCAGTACTTC
cdr3_aa: CASSEAGREGTQYF

clone_size: NA
v_call: TRBV29-1
j_call: TRBJ1-1
d_call: NA
cdr3_nt: TGCAGCGTTGTGATGATCGCTGGTACTGAAGCTTTCTTT
cdr3_aa: CSVVMIAGTEAFF

clone_size: once
v_call: TRBV5-1
j_call: TRBJ1-3
d_call: TRBD1
cdr3_nt: TGCGCCAGCAGCCCGGACAGGGGAGGAAACACCATATATTTT
cdr3_aa: CASSPDRGGNTIYF

clone_size: NA
v_call: TRBV12-3/TRBV12-4
j_call: TRBJ2-3
d_call: TRBD2
cdr3_nt: TGTGCCAGCAGCACTTCAGTTGCGGGGGACCCACCGGGAGATACGCAGTATTTT
cdr3_aa: CASSTSVAGDPPGDTQYF

clone_size: many
v_call: TRBV7-9
j_call: TRBJ2-1
d_call: NA
cdr3_nt: TGTGCCAGCAGCACCTCTGGACAGCAGTTCTTC
cdr3_aa: CASSTSGQQFF

clone_size: NA
v_call: TRBV18
j_call: TRBJ1-6
d_call: NA
cdr3_nt: TGTGCCAGCTCACCAACACAGCCCTATAATTCACCCCTCCACTTT
cdr3_aa: CASSPTQPYNSPLHF

clone_size: NA
v_call: TRBV29-1
j_call: TRBJ1-2
d_call: NA
cdr3_nt: TGCAGCGTTGATGCCGAAGAGGGATCTGAGGACTATGGCTACACCTTC
cdr3_aa: CSVDAEEGSEDYGYTF

clone_size: few
v_call: TRBV10-2
j_call: TRBJ2-3
d_call: NA
cdr3_nt: TGCGCCAGCAGTGAGTATAAGGCAGATACGCAGTATTTT
cdr3_aa: CASSEYKADTQYF

clone_size: NA
v_call: TRBV20-1
j_call: TRBJ2-3
d_call: TRBD2
cdr3_nt: TGCAGTGCTAGCGGGGCGGGGGGCCGCCCCGCAGATACGCAGTATTTT
cdr3_aa: CSASGAGGRPADTQYF

clone_size: NA
v_call: TRBV6-1
j_call: TRBJ2-5
d_call: NA
cdr3_nt: TGTGCCAGCATGGGCGGCCACAACGCAAGAGAGACCCAGTACTTC
cdr3_aa: CASMGGHNARETQYF

clone_size: NA
v_call: TRBV20-1
j_call: TRBJ2-1
d_call: NA
cdr3_nt: TGCAGTGCGCCGGACAGCGGGATGAGTGATGAGCAGTTCTTC
cdr3_aa: CSAPDSGMSDEQFF

clone_size: NA
v_call: TRBV28
j_call: TRBJ1-1
d_call: TRBD1
cdr3_nt: TGTGCCAGCAGTTGGGACAGGGATCAGGTGGGCACTGAAGCTTTCTTT
cdr3_aa: CASSWDRDQVGTEAFF

clone_size: few
v_call: TRBV4-3
j_call: TRBJ2-7
d_call: NA
cdr3_nt: TGCGCCAGCAGCCTTTCGGACGCTTCCTACGAGCAGTACTTC
cdr3_aa: CASSLSDASYEQYF

clone_size: few
v_call: TRBV20-1
j_call: TRBJ1-6
d_call: NA
cdr3_nt: TGCAGTGCTAGTAAAGAGGCTGATTATAATTCACCCCTCCACTTT
cdr3_aa: CSASKEADYNSPLHF

clone_size: few
v_call: TRBV6-5
j_call: TRBJ2-5
d_call: TRBD2
cdr3_nt: TGTGCCAGCAGTTACGGGGTTAGCGGGGAGACCCAGTACTTC
cdr3_aa: CASSYGVSGETQYF

clone_size: NA
v_call: TRBV6-5
j_call: TRBJ1-6
d_call: NA
cdr3_nt: TGTGCCAGCAGTTACTTTTCCGGACAAGACTATCCTTCACCCCTCCACTTT
cdr3_aa: CASSYFSGQDYPSPLHF

clone_size: NA
v_call: TRBV4-1
j_call: TRBJ2-1
d_call: NA
cdr3_nt: TGCGCCAGCAGCCAAGACGGGGGACAGCACTCCTACAATGAGCAGTTCTTC
cdr3_aa: CASSQDGGQHSYNEQFF

clone_size: NA
v_call: TRBV20-1
j_call: TRBJ1-1
d_call: TRBD1
cdr3_nt: TGCAGTGCCAGCTCCCGGGACAGGGCATCCCTTCCTTTAAACACTGAAGCTTTCTTT
cdr3_aa: CSASSRDRASLPLNTEAFF

clone_size: few
v_call: TRBV20-1
j_call: TRBJ1-5
d_call: NA
cdr3_nt: TGCAGTGCTAGATGGGCAAGCAATCAGCCCCAGCATTTT
cdr3_aa: CSARWASNQPQHF

clone_size: few
v_call: TRBV7-9
j_call: TRBJ2-1
d_call: NA
cdr3_nt: TGTGCCGCAAGGGGGGAAGGGAAGGACAATGAGCAGTTCTTC
cdr3_aa: CAARGEGKDNEQFF

clone_size: few
v_call: TRBV6-2/TRBV6-3
j_call: TRBJ2-7
d_call: NA
cdr3_nt: TGTGCCAGCAGAACTCTCTACGAGCAGTACTTC
cdr3_aa: CASRTLYEQYF

clone_size: NA
v_call: TRBV21-1
j_call: TRBJ2-2
d_call: NA
cdr3_nt: TGTGCCAGCAGACGGAAAACCGGGGAGCTGTTTTTT
cdr3_aa: CASRRKTGELFF

clone_size: NA
v_call: TRBV6-2/TRBV6-3
j_call: TRBJ2-5
d_call: NA
cdr3_nt: TGTGCCAGCAGTTACTCCGGCAGGGGAGAGACCCAGTACTTC
cdr3_aa: CASSYSGRGETQYF

clone_size: many
v_call: TRBV20-1
j_call: TRBJ1-1
d_call: NA
cdr3_nt: TGCAGTGCTAGAGAAGGTCACGGGCGGGGCACTGAAGCTTTCTTT
cdr3_aa: CSAREGHGRGTEAFF